Shown below are 24 T cell receptor beta chains from a single sample sequenced in a study of T cells expressing NK-cell markers. TCRdb derives one entry per CDR3 protein from the 5' RACE reads, leaving out DNA. This table holds about 460,000 distinct CDR3 sequences. Input material: blood T cells: a sorted CD56 or NKG2C T cell subset, CD4+ or CD8+ T cells, or bulk PBMC T cells (not recorded which). These TCRs come from a woman aged 50 to 60 in good health.

The V call is TRBV24-1, the J call TRBJ2-3. This CDR3 contains 12 residues. The germline V gene has CDR1 KGHDR and CDR2 SFDVKD. This chain's CDR3 is CATSDVDDTQYF.

V and J are TRBV19 and TRBJ2-3; TCRdb returns TRBD2, unconfirmable since there is no DNA. The CDR3 covers 15 residues. Germline assignment: CDR1 LNHDA and CDR2 SQIVND (reference sequence). The chain's CDR3 is CASRQSGTSPYTQYF.

This rearrangement joins TRBV3-1 to TRBJ2-5. In germline, CDR1 is LGHDT, CDR2 YNNKEL (reference sequence). This CDR3 spans 14 amino acids. CDR3 residues: CASSLSRRQETQYF.

The chain joins TRBV10-3 to TRBJ2-7; no DNA is available, so the TRBD2 call from TCRdb remains unchecked. CDR3 length: 12 residues. Germline CDR1 and CDR2: ENHRY and SYGVKD. CDR3 amino acids: CASGLDRYEQYF.

V gene TRBV24-1 combines with J gene TRBJ2-3; TCRdb selects TRBD1, and the lack of DNA leaves this call unchecked. Germline-derived CDR1 and CDR2 are KGHDR and SFDVKD. The CDR3 is 15 amino acids. This CDR3 is CATSDLNGQKDTQYF.

This rearrangement joins TRBV19 to TRBJ2-5. The germline V gene encodes CDR1 LNHDA and CDR2 SQIVND (reference sequence). The CDR3 is 13 amino acids. The CDR3 here is CASSLLFRETQYF.

CDR3 amino acids: CASSQTMGRQETDTQYF. The chain couples TRBV12-3 or TRBV12-4 to TRBJ2-3; TCRdb returns TRBD1, unconfirmable since there is no DNA. This CDR3 is built from 17 residues.

CDR3 sequence reads: CASSFQGTEAFF. The chain joins TRBV3-1 to TRBJ1-1; no DNA is available, so the TRBD1 call from TCRdb remains unchecked. Germline assignment: CDR1 LGHDT and CDR2 YNNKEL (reference sequence). This CDR3 spans 12 amino acids.

The chain combines TRBV6-4 with TRBJ1-2; TCRdb outputs TRBD1, but without DNA this stays unchecked. There are 13 residues in the CDR3. CDR1 and CDR2 (germline): MRHNA, SNTAGT. CDR3 loop: CASSAAGSAGYTF.

The chain carries TRBV6-1 and TRBJ2-3; TCRdb's D call of TRBD2 is untestable without DNA. Germline CDR1 is MNHNS and CDR2 is SASEGT. The CDR3 loop spans 16 amino acids. The CDR3 spells CASSPLGQPAGDTQYF.

The rearrangement links TRBV12-3 or TRBV12-4 to TRBJ2-2; with no DNA, the TCRdb D assignment of TRBD1 cannot be verified. The CDR3 loop spans 11 amino acids. The CDR3 loop reads CASRRGWELFF.

This chain uses TRBV20-1 with TRBJ2-1; TCRdb returns TRBD2, unconfirmable since there is no DNA. Germline V gene data show CDR1 as DFQATT and CDR2 as SNEGSKA (reference sequence). This CDR3 spans 17 amino acids. The CDR3 loop reads CSARTSGSGLKYNEQFF.

This chain links TRBV9 with TRBJ2-1; absent DNA, TCRdb's TRBD2 call cannot be checked. This CDR3 contains 12 residues. Germline V gives CDR1 SGDLS, CDR2 YYNGEE. This CDR3 is CASSAESLRQFF.

The rearrangement joins TRBV4-1 to TRBJ2-3; TCRdb indicates TRBD2, and absent DNA this call remains unverified. CDR1 is MGHRA, CDR2 YSYEKL, per germline. The CDR3 has 19 residues. The CDR3 sequence: CASSQAMVSAGGSTDTQYF.

The chain couples TRBV5-1 to TRBJ2-1; TCRdb calls TRBD2, which cannot be checked without DNA. Germline V CDR1 and CDR2: SGHRS, YFSETQ. The CDR3 extends over 19 amino acids. CDR3 protein: CASTSILAGAKSTYNEQFF.

The chain has TRBV11-2 and TRBJ2-7. This CDR3 has 12 residues. In germline, CDR1 is SGHAT, CDR2 FQNNGV. CDR3 amino acids: CASSGGVYEQYF.

V usage is TRBV19 and J usage is TRBJ2-5; TCRdb proposes TRBD2, but this gene call is untestable without DNA. Per the germline V gene, CDR1 is LNHDA and CDR2 is SQIVND (reference sequence). The CDR3 length is 14 residues. CDR3 sequence reads: CASSIFEGRETQYF.

V gene TRBV11-2 combines with J gene TRBJ2-5. The CDR3 has 12 residues. Germline CDR1 SGHAT, CDR2 FQNNGV. The CDR3 sequence is CASRGDLETQYF.

The chain recombines TRBV20-1 with TRBJ2-3; checking the TCRdb D call of TRBD2 is not possible without DNA. The length of the CDR3 is 17 residues. From germline, CDR1 is DFQATT and CDR2 SNEGSKA (reference sequence). The CDR3 region is CSARGGGTSSALDTQYF.

CDR3 protein: CASFGRDYGYTF. This sequence joins TRBV6-5 and TRBJ1-2. CDR3 length equals 12 residues. The germline V gene has CDR1 MNHEY and CDR2 SVGAGI.

V and J are TRBV3-1 and TRBJ2-3; TCRdb indicates TRBD2, and absent DNA this call remains unverified. Germline CDR1 is LGHDT and CDR2 is YNNKEL (reference sequence). The CDR3 is 19 amino acids. CDR3 region: CASSQNLGLLAGGSDTQYF.

The chain uses TRBV9 and TRBJ1-3; with no DNA, the TCRdb D assignment of TRBD1 cannot be verified. CDR3 length: 17 residues. The germline gives CDR1 SGDLS, CDR2 YYNGEE. The CDR3 reads CASSVLPDSSSGNTIYF. The variable domain in full, with the rest retrieved from reference TRBV9 and TRBJ1-3, is DSGVTQTPKHLITATGQRVTLRCSPRSGDLSVYWYQQSLDQGLQFLIQYYNGEERAKGNILERFSAQQFPDLHSELNLSSLELGDSALYFCASSVLPDSSSGNTIYFGEGSWLTVV.

CDR3 sequence reads: CASSLTGGIVSYEQYF. V and J are TRBV7-2 and TRBJ2-7; TCRdb proposes TRBD2, but this gene call is untestable without DNA. CDR3 length: 16 residues. Germline V gene data show CDR1 as SGHTA and CDR2 as FQGNSA.

The genes are TRBV5-1 and TRBJ2-1; the D call of TRBD2 rests on TCRdb alone, since no DNA is present to check it. This CDR3 contains 16 residues. Germline loops: CDR1 SGHRS, CDR2 YFSETQ. The CDR3 sequence: CASSQDSGRMNNEQFF.